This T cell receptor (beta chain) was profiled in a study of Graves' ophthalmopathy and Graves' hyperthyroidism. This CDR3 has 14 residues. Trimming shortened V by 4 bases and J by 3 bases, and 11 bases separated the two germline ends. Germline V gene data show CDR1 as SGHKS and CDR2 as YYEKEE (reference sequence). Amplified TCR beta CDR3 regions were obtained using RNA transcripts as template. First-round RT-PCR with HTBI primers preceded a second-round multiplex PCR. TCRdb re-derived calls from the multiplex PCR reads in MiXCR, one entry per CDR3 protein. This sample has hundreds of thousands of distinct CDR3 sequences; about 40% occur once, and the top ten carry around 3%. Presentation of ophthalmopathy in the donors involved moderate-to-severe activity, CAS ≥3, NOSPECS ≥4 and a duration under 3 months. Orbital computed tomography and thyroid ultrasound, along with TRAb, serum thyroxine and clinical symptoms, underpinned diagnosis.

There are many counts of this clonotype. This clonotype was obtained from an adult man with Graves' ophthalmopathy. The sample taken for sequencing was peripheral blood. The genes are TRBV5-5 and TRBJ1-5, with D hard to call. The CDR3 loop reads CASSPQRLNQPQHF. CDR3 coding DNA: TGTGCCAGCAGCCCTCAGAGACTCAATCAGCCCCAGCATTTT.